A single sample is the source of the 17 T cell receptor beta chains below, sequenced in a study of shared clonotypes between healthy human individuals. This table comes from immunoSEQ multiplex PCR, and its TCRdb copy is limited to in-frame clones, with some not included. This table has about 2,200,000 clones, about 93% appearing once. Naive CD8 populations comprised CD45RO-negative cells positively selected for CCR7, excluding terminally differentiated effector memory CD45RA+ cells. The sample taken for sequencing was naive CD8+ T cells from PBMCs. Source of these receptors: a man younger than 35 in good health. Some clones in this sample may be carry-over from other donors' samples.

CDR3 region: CASSTGTGSHTDTQYF. CDR3 DNA: TGTGCCAGCAGCACCGGGACAGGGTCCCACACAGATACGCAGTATTTT. The chain uses TRBV11-2 and TRBJ2-3; 9 bases align to TRBD1. Germline V lookup: CDR1 SGHAT, CDR2 FQNNGV. The CDR3 has 16 residues. With V trimmed by 5 bases and J by 2 bases, 8 bases remained unmatched.

The V gene is TRBV7-9, the J gene TRBJ2-7, with 9 positions matching TRBD2. Germline V lookup: CDR1 SEHNR, CDR2 FQNEAQ (reference sequence). V gave up 1 base and J gave up 7 bases; unmatched junction bases: 5. CDR3 length: 14 residues. In DNA, the CDR3 is TGTGCCAGCAGCTTAGACCTAGCGGGACTAGAGCAGTACTTC. Its translation is CASSLDLAGLEQYF.

The chain links TRBV11-2 to TRBJ2-5, with 10 bases aligning to TRBD2. V trimming: 5 bases; J trimming: 5 bases; junction bases outside the gene matches: 14. Germline-derived CDR1 and CDR2 are SGHAT and FQNNGV. The CDR3 consists of 17 residues. The CDR3 sequence: CASSPRRLAGEAETQYF. CDR3 DNA: TGTGCCAGCAGCCCAAGGAGGCTAGCGGGAGAGGCGGAGACCCAGTACTTC. The variable domain in full, completed from reference TRBV11-2 and TRBJ2-5, reads EAGVAQSPRYKIIEKRQSVAFWCNPISGHATLYWYQQILGQGPKLLIQFQNNGVVDDSQLPKDRFSAERLKGVDSTLKIQPAKLEDSAVYLCASSPRRLAGEAETQYFGPGTRLLVL.

In its sample, this clone was seen once. The J gene is TRBJ2-5, the V gene TRBV7-9, with unresolved D. The V end was cut by 5 bases, the J end by 2 bases, with 6 bases between. The germline gives CDR1 SEHNR, CDR2 FQNEAQ (reference sequence). The CDR3 is made up of 12 amino acids. The CDR3 DNA is TGTGCCAGCAGCCAGATACAAGAGACCCAGTACTTC. Amino acids: CASSQIQETQYF.

Regarding this clone: Other nucleotide sequences in the sample specify the same CDR3. The chain uses TRBV7-9 and TRBJ2-1; 7 bases are shared with TRBD2. V shed 1 base and J 3 bases; nucleotides not matched to a gene: 3. This CDR3 has 15 residues. The germline CDR1 and CDR2 sequences are SEHNR and FQNEAQ (reference sequence). As DNA, the CDR3 is TGTGCCAGCAGCTTAGGGCCTAGCGGCTACAATGAGCAGTTCTTC. Translated, it gives CASSLGPSGYNEQFF. Full variable domain (outside the CDR3, taken from reference TRBV7-9 and TRBJ2-1): DTGVSQNPRHKITKRGQNVTFRCDPISEHNRLYWYRQTLGQGPEFLTYFQNEAQLEKSRLLSDRFSAERPKGSFSTLEIQRTEQGDSAMYLCASSLGPSGYNEQFFGPGTRLTVL.

The chain couples TRBV7-3 to TRBJ1-2; 9 nucleotides agree with TRBD1. From germline, CDR1 is SGHTA and CDR2 FQGTGA. The J segment lost 4 bases and the V segment lost 5 bases, leaving 8 bases of the junction unmatched. The CDR3 has 15 residues. CDR3 amino acids: CASSPDGTGIYGYTF. In DNA, the CDR3 is TGTGCCAGCAGCCCGGACGGGACAGGGATCTATGGCTACACCTTC.

The gene calls are TRBV7-2 and TRBJ2-7, with 7 positions matching TRBD2. V was pared by 7 bases and J by 2 bases, with 8 bases of the junction left unmatched. The CDR3 is 14 residues long. Germline CDR1 and CDR2: SGHTA and FQGNSA. In DNA form, the CDR3 reads TGTGCCAGCAATTCAGCGGGACCAGCCTACGAGCAGTACTTC. Amino acids: CASNSAGPAYEQYF.

For this clone: Other DNA variants within this sample encode the same CDR3. The V gene is TRBV29-1, the J gene TRBJ2-7; 9 nucleotides align to TRBD2. Germline V gene data show CDR1 as SQVTM and CDR2 as ANQGSEA. The CDR3 loop spans 14 amino acids. The V gene end was trimmed by 1 base and the J gene end by 1 base; junction bases not matched to a gene: 2. The CDR3 here is CSVEGAGGSYEQYF. CDR3 in DNA: TGCAGCGTTGAAGGAGCGGGAGGTTCCTACGAGCAGTACTTC.

This chain uses TRBV9 with TRBJ2-1; D not certain. Deletions cut 4 bases from V and 6 bases from J, with 20 bases between. The CDR3 runs 16 residues. Germline CDR1 SGDLS, CDR2 YYNGEE. In DNA, the CDR3 is TGTGCCAGCAGCCTTGGGCCTGCCGCCCCCTTCAATGAGCAGTTCTTC. Its protein is CASSLGPAAPFNEQFF.

CDR3 DNA: TGTGCCAGCAGTTGGGGACTAGCGGGACGGGATGAGCAGTTCTTC. It is translated as CASSWGLAGRDEQFF. The chain couples TRBV6-5 to TRBJ2-1; 13 bases match TRBD2. The junction had 5 bases not matched to a gene; V was cut back by 4 bases and J by 8 bases. Germline values: CDR1 MNHEY, CDR2 SVGAGI. The CDR3 loop spans 15 amino acids.

The chain links TRBV28 to TRBJ1-2; D is undetermined. The CDR3 loop spans 13 amino acids. V was clipped by 4 bases and J by 7 bases, with 13 bases between them. Germline CDR1 reads MDHEN; CDR2 reads SYDVKM. CDR3 sequence: CASSSPYYSGYTF. The DNA for the CDR3 is TGTGCCAGCAGTTCCCCTTACTATTCTGGCTACACCTTC.

The V and J genes are TRBV27 and TRBJ2-1; no firm D call. There are 12 residues in the CDR3. V was pared by 4 bases and J by 9 bases, with 10 bases between. The germline CDR1 and CDR2 sequences are MNHEY and SMNVEV (reference sequence). CDR3 DNA: TGTGCCAGCAGTTATGGGGTTGGTGAGCAGTTCTTC. Amino acids: CASSYGVGEQFF.

This chain joins TRBV4-2 and TRBJ2-1, with D possibly matching TRBD2 (5 bases). This CDR3 has 18 residues. Germline CDR1 is LGHNA and CDR2 is YNFKEQ. Trimming took off 1 base at V and 2 bases at J, with 18 bases between the two ends. The CDR3 nucleotides are TGTGCCAGCAGCCAAGGCACTCGAGGCGGGCCTGCCTACAATGAGCAGTTCTTC. The encoded protein is CASSQGTRGGPAYNEQFF.

The rearrangement links TRBV18 to TRBJ1-1; D unresolved. The CDR3 totals 16 residues. The germline V and J ends were trimmed by 3 bases and 0 bases, with 14 bases remaining between them. Germline lookup yields CDR1 KGHSH and CDR2 LQKENI. The CDR3 spells CASSPKTRTLNTEAFF. CDR3 coding DNA: TGTGCCAGCTCACCCAAGACCCGGACCCTGAACACTGAAGCTTTCTTT.

The chain is built from TRBV6-1 and TRBJ1-1; D uncertain. The germline gives CDR1 MNHNS, CDR2 SASEGT. The germline V and J ends were trimmed by 10 bases and 7 bases, with 16 bases remaining between them. This CDR3 is 12 amino acids long. This chain's CDR3 is CATGQRSDEAFF. The CDR3 DNA is TGTGCCACCGGCCAAAGATCGGATGAAGCTTTCTTT.

This chain connects TRBV7-6 to TRBJ2-3, with D uncertain. CDR1 is SGHVS and CDR2 is FNYEAQ in the germline V gene. Trimming shortened V by 1 base and J by 3 bases, and 20 bases separated the two germline ends. This CDR3 contains 18 residues. The CDR3 sequence: CASSLEGSGGRGTDTQYF. The CDR3 nucleotides are TGTGCCAGCAGCTTAGAGGGATCCGGCGGTCGTGGTACAGATACGCAGTATTTT.

The gene calls are TRBV27 and TRBJ1-3; D gene uncertain. Germline CDR1 is MNHEY and CDR2 is SMNVEV (reference sequence). Trimming stripped 4 bases from V and 7 bases from J, with 17 bases between. This CDR3 contains 15 residues. The CDR3, as DNA: TGTGCCAGCAGTTCGACCGGGTCGTATGGGAACACCATATATTTT. Residues: CASSSTGSYGNTIYF.